This record concerns one T cell receptor beta chain sequence. Investigators prepared the TCR beta libraries by applying iRepertoire HTBI primers and Arm-PCR of CDR3 regions. Via MiXCR, TCRdb re-called the multiplex PCR reads, giving one row per CDR3 protein. The sample has about 220,000 distinct CDR3 sequences; around 19% are singletons. Germline values: CDR1 SGHVT, CDR2 SQSDAQ. The CDR3 contains 15 residues. Trimming took 5 bases from V and 4 from J, leaving 17 bases between them. The sample's time point: newly diagnosed GD, antithyroid drugs for less than 3 months. Researchers made the TCR library from RNA that was extracted from PBMCs. Patients came from an endocrinology department in Xi'an, China. The data were obtained in a study of regulatory T cells in long-lasting Graves disease. Looking at the study overall: The antithyroid drugs taken by newly diagnosed Graves' patients had been used for under 3 months.

This TCR was sampled from a female donor with Graves disease. The gene calls are TRBV7-4 and TRBJ1-1, with D possibly TRBD1 on 6 matching bases. Specimen: peripheral blood mononuclear cells (PBMCs), collected at new diagnosis, from a patient treated with antithyroid drugs. This chain's CDR3 is CASSRRDTLATEAFF. The CDR3 nucleotides read TGTGCCAGCAGCCGACGGGACACTCTGGCCACTGAAGCTTTCTTT.